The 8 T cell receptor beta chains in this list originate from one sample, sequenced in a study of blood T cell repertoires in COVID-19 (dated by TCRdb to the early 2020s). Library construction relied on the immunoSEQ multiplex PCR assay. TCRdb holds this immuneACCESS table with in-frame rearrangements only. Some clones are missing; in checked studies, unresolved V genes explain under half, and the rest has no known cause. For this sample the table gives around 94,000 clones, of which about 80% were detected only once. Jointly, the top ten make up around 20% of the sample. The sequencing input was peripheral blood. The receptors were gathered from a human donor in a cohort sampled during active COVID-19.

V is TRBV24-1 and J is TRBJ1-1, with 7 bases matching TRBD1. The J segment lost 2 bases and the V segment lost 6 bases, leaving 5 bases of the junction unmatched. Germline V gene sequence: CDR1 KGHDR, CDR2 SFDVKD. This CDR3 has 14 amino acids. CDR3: CATSLGTENTEAFF. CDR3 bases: TGTGCCACCAGTCTTGGGACAGAAAACACTGAAGCTTTCTTT.

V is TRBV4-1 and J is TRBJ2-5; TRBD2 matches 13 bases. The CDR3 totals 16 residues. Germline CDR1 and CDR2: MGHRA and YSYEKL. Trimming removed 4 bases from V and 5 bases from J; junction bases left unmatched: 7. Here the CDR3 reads CASSPGTSGVFETQYF. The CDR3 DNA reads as TGCGCCAGCAGCCCGGGGACTAGCGGGGTTTTTGAGACCCAGTACTTC.

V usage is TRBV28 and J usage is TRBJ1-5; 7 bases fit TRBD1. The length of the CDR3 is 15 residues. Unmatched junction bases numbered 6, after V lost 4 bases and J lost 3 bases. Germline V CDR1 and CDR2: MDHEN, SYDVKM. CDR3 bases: TGTGCCAGCAGTTCGTCAGGGGGGAACAATCAGCCCCAGCATTTT. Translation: CASSSSGGNNQPQHF.

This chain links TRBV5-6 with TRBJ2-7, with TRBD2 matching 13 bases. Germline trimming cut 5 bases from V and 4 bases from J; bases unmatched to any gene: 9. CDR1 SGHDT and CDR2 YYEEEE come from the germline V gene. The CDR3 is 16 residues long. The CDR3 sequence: CASRRVTSGRGYEQYF. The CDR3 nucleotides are TGTGCCAGCAGGAGGGTAACTAGCGGGAGGGGATACGAGCAGTACTTC.

The CDR3 DNA reads as TGCGCCAGCAGCTTGGTCCGGGACAGGGAGGAGCGGGCACGATACGAGCAGTACTTC. It translates to CASSLVRDREERARYEQYF. The gene calls are TRBV5-1 and TRBJ2-7; 9 bases are shared with TRBD1. Germline loops: CDR1 SGHRS, CDR2 YFSETQ. The CDR3 has 19 amino acids. After removal of 0 bases from V and 4 bases from J, the junction contained 17 bases not matched to a gene.

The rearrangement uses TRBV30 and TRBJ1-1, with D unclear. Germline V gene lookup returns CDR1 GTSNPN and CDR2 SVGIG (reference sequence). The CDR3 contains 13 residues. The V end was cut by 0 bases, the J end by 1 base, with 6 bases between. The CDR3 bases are TGTGCCTGGAGTGTAATCAGGAACACTGAAGCTTTCTTT. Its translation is CAWSVIRNTEAFF.

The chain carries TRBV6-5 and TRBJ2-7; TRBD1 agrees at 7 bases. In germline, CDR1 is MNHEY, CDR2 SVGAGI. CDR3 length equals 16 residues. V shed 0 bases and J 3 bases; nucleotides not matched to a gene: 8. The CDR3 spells CASSYSGRGSSYEQYF. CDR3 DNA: TGTGCCAGCAGTTACTCGGGCAGGGGGTCCAGCTACGAGCAGTACTTC.

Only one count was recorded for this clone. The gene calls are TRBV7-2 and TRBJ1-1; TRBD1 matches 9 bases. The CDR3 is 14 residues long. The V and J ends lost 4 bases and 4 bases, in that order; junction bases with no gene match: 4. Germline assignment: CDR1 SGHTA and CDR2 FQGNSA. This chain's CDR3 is CASSSLQGATEAFF. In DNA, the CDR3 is TGTGCCAGCAGCTCCCTACAGGGGGCCACTGAAGCTTTCTTT.